These 7 T cell receptor beta chains were sequenced from one sample in a study of CD8+ T cells in alopecia areata. TCR sequencing used cDNA made by reverse transcription of extracted RNA. Profiled with immunoSEQ multiplex PCR; TCRdb holds only in-frame clones, not every one. The sample lists more than 200,000 clones, roughly two thirds occurring once. Sequencing was performed on CD4+ T cells sorted from blood, taken at week 0. These receptors originate from a human donor with alopecia areata.

The chain has TRBV10-3 and TRBJ1-1, with unresolved D. V shed 6 bases and J shed 1 base, with 15 bases lying between them. CDR1 is ENHRY, CDR2 SYGVKD, per germline. CDR3 length: 15 residues. The CDR3 DNA is TGTGCCATCAGGGGGAGGTCGGGAGAGAACACTGAAGCTTTCTTT. This codes for CAIRGRSGENTEAFF.

The rearrangement joins TRBV25-1 to TRBJ1-6; no clear D. V lost 1 base and J lost 9, with 4 bases in between. This CDR3 has 12 residues. Germline values: CDR1 MGHDK, CDR2 SYGVNS. This CDR3 is CASSELRSPLHF. For the CDR3, the DNA is TGTGCCAGCAGTGAATTGCGTTCACCCCTCCACTTT. Full variable domain (remainder filled in from reference TRBV25-1 and TRBJ1-6): EADIYQTPRYLVIGTGKKITLECSQTMGHDKMYWYQQDPGMELHLIHYSYGVNSTEKGDLSSESTVSRIRTEHFPLTLESARPSHTSQYLCASSELRSPLHFGNGTRLTVT.

The chain couples TRBV27 to TRBJ2-6; D not resolved. The CDR3 sequence is 16 residues long. From germline, CDR1 is MNHEY and CDR2 SMNVEV (reference sequence). V was pared by 3 bases and J by 0 bases, with 9 bases between. DNA for the CDR3: TGTGCCAGCAGTTTTCTTCTGGGCTCTGGGGCCAACGTCCTGACTTTC. Protein: CASSFLLGSGANVLTF. The whole variable domain, filled in from reference TRBV27 and TRBJ2-6, reads EAQVTQNPRYLITVTGKKLTVTCSQNMNHEYMSWYRQDPGLGLRQIYYSMNVEVTDKGDVPEGYKVSRKEKRNFPLILESPSPNQTSLYFCASSFLLGSGANVLTFGAGSRLTVL.

The gene calls are TRBV9 and TRBJ1-3; D ambiguous. CDR1 is SGDLS, CDR2 YYNGEE, per germline. The CDR3 consists of 15 residues. V was pared by 0 bases and J by 4 bases, with 11 bases between. The CDR3 DNA reads TGTGCCAGCAGCGTAGCTTCGGGGTCCGGAAACACCATATATTTT. This codes for CASSVASGSGNTIYF.

The rearrangement uses TRBV6-5 and TRBJ1-6; no clear D. The CDR3 is 14 residues long. Germline V gene data show CDR1 as MNHEY and CDR2 as SVGAGI. V lost 0 bases, J lost 8 bases, and 8 bases lay in between. The CDR3 nucleotides are TGTGCCAGCAGTTACTCGAACATCCATTCACCCCTCCACTTT. It translates to CASSYSNIHSPLHF.

V usage is TRBV5-1 and J usage is TRBJ1-2, with no clear D. Germline V gene sequence: CDR1 SGHRS, CDR2 YFSETQ. V was clipped by 0 bases and J by 5 bases, with 11 bases between them. The length of the CDR3 is 14 residues. The CDR3 spells CASSLAEGYYGYTF. The CDR3 DNA is TGCGCCAGCAGCTTGGCCGAAGGTTATTATGGCTACACCTTC.

This clone has only a few counts. The chain employs TRBV30 and TRBJ2-7; no firm D call. Germline lookup yields CDR1 GTSNPN and CDR2 SVGIG (reference sequence). The CDR3 sequence is 12 residues long. Trimming took off 2 bases at V and 5 bases at J, with 10 bases between the two ends. The CDR3 DNA reads as TGTGCCTGGAGTCAAACTCTCAACGAGCAGTACTTC. Its protein product is CAWSQTLNEQYF.